This T cell receptor beta chain appears in the sequencing data of a study of blood T cell repertoires in COVID-19. Germline V gene sequence: CDR1 SGDLS, CDR2 YYNGEE. Trimming removed 4 bases from V and 5 bases from J, with 13 bases in between. The CDR3 has 14 residues. Clones were read by immunoSEQ multiplex PCR, and TCRdb kept only the in-frame ones, dropping some. Of approximately 120,000 clones detected, less than 90% appear once; the ten largest clones hold over 25%. V and J are TRBV9 and TRBJ1-5; D perhaps matches TRBD1 (5 bases). This receptor was taken from a woman of 80 years or more with acute or convalescent COVID-19. Sequencing used peripheral blood. CDR3 in amino acids: CASSPQGVDQPQHF. The CDR3 nucleotides read TGTGCCAGCAGCCCTCAGGGTGTGGATCAGCCCCAGCATTTT.